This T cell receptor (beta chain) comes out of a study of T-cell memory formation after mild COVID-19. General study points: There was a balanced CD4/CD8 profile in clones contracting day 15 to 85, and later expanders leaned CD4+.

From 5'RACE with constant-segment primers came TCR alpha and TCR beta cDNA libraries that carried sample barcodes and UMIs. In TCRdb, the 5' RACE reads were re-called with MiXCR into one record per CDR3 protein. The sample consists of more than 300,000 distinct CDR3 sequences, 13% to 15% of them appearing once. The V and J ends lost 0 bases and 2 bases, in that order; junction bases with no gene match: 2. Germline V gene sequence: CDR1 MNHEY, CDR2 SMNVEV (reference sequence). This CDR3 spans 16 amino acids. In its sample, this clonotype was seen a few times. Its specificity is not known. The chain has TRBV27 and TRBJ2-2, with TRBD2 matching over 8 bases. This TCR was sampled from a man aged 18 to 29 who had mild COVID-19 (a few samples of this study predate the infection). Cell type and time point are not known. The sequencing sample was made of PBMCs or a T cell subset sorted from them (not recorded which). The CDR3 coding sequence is TGTGCCAGCAGTTTATCACTAGCGGACAACACCGGGGAGCTGTTTTTT. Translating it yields CASSLSLADNTGELFF.